A single sample is the source of the 23 T cell receptor beta chains below, sequenced in a study of blood T cell repertoires in COVID-19. The repertoire was sequenced with immunoSEQ multiplex PCR; TCRdb's copy has only in-frame clones and lacks some. The sample has about 410,000 clones, approximately 91% seen once. Specimen: peripheral blood. These receptors were collected from a middle-aged woman with COVID-19, enrolled during active disease.

The chain is built from TRBV13 and TRBJ2-5, with 12 bases aligning to TRBD2. Losses at the gene ends were 3 bases for V and 2 bases for J; bases not matched to a gene: 1. The CDR3 extends over 15 amino acids. Germline values: CDR1 PRHDT, CDR2 FYEKMQ (reference sequence). CDR3 loop: CASSFGLAGQETQYF. The CDR3 nucleotides are TGTGCCAGCAGCTTCGGACTAGCGGGACAAGAGACCCAGTACTTC. Full variable domain (remainder filled in from reference TRBV13 and TRBJ2-5): AAGVIQSPRHLIKEKRETATLKCYPIPRHDTVYWYQQGPGQDPQFLISFYEKMQSDKGSIPDRFSAQQFSDYHSELNMSSLELGDSALYFCASSFGLAGQETQYFGPGTRLLVL.

The chain links TRBV2 to TRBJ2-7; 7 bases are a match to TRBD1. This CDR3 comprises 15 residues. The junction had 8 bases not matched to a gene; V was cut back by 4 bases and J by 2 bases. Germline CDR1 is SNHLY and CDR2 is FYNNEI. The CDR3 protein is CASSAQVTGAYEQYF. CDR3 DNA sequence: TGTGCCAGCAGTGCACAAGTCACAGGGGCCTACGAGCAGTACTTC.

Only a few counts were recorded for this clone. V gene TRBV28 combines with J gene TRBJ1-1; possibly TRBD1 for D (6 bases). Germline values: CDR1 MDHEN, CDR2 SYDVKM. The V end lost 2 bases, the J end lost 10 bases, and 11 bases lay between the germline ends. This CDR3 has 12 amino acids. CDR3 nucleotide sequence: TGTGCCAGCAGTTTAGCCCCCAGGGGAGCTTTCTTT. Translating it yields CASSLAPRGAFF.

The rearrangement uses TRBV28 and TRBJ2-7; 9 bases map to TRBD1. Germline V gene data show CDR1 as MDHEN and CDR2 as SYDVKM. The CDR3 consists of 14 residues. J gave up 0 bases and V 6 bases, and 3 bases lay outside the gene matches. CDR3 in DNA: TGTGCCAGCAGATGGACAGGGGCCTCCTACGAGCAGTACTTC. This gives the protein CASRWTGASYEQYF.

V usage is TRBV18 and J usage is TRBJ2-3, with TRBD1 as a possible D gene (5 bases). The V end lost 4 bases, the J end lost 2 bases, and 13 bases lay between the germline ends. Germline CDR1 KGHSH, CDR2 LQKENI. This CDR3 has 15 amino acids. CDR3 amino acids: CASSLRSGATDTQYF. CDR3 nucleotide sequence: TGTGCCAGCTCACTAAGGAGTGGGGCCACAGATACGCAGTATTTT.

This chain links TRBV4-3 with TRBJ2-6; 7 bases are a match to TRBD1. The CDR3 is made up of 17 amino acids. Germline CDR1 reads LGHNA; CDR2 reads YSLEER. V was clipped by 3 bases and J by 3 bases; unmatched bases: 8. The chain's CDR3 is CASSQVLDRDGANVLTF. CDR3 bases: TGCGCCAGCAGCCAGGTACTAGACAGGGATGGGGCCAACGTCCTGACTTTC.

The chain uses TRBV5-4 and TRBJ1-2, with D unclear. Trimming stripped 3 bases from V and 8 bases from J, with 20 bases between. This CDR3 comprises 15 residues. Looked up from germline, CDR1 is SGHNT and CDR2 is YYREEE (reference sequence). The CDR3 DNA reads TGTGCCAGCAGCTCCAAAGGTGCCTCCCTCGGGGGCTACACCTTC. Its protein is CASSSKGASLGGYTF.

The rearrangement joins TRBV19 to TRBJ1-2, with 8 bases that match TRBD1. V shed 2 bases, J shed 2 bases, and the junction held 13 bases outside the gene matches. Germline V gene sequence: CDR1 LNHDA, CDR2 SQIVND (reference sequence). The CDR3 sequence is 18 residues long. The CDR3 protein is CASSIRGQGTVGNYGYTF. The CDR3 region has the DNA TGTGCCAGTAGTATACGAGGACAGGGCACGGTGGGCAACTATGGCTACACCTTC. The full variable domain, in which reference TRBV19 and TRBJ1-2 provide the parts outside the CDR3, is DGGITQSPKYLFRKEGQNVTLSCEQNLNHDAMYWYRQDPGQGLRLIYYSQIVNDFQKGDIAEGYSVSREKKESFPLTVTSAQKNPTAFYLCASSIRGQGTVGNYGYTFGSGTRLTVV.

The chain employs TRBV27 and TRBJ2-5; weak D call: TRBD1 (6 bases). In germline, CDR1 is MNHEY, CDR2 SMNVEV (reference sequence). V was shortened by 5 bases and J by 5 bases, with 24 bases between the two germline ends. This CDR3 region has 17 residues. Here the CDR3 DNA reads TGTGCCAGCAGTATACGGACAGACACCCTGGGTTTGGAGACCCAGTACTTC. Amino acids: CASSIRTDTLGLETQYF.

This sequence joins TRBV19 and TRBJ2-6; D uncertain. The CDR3 is 16 residues long. Germline V CDR1 and CDR2: LNHDA, SQIVND (reference sequence). V gave up 3 bases and J gave up 0 bases, with 9 bases separating them. The CDR3 spells CASSIGRISGANVLTF. The CDR3 coding sequence is TGTGCCAGTAGTATCGGTCGAATCTCTGGGGCCAACGTCCTGACTTTC.

CDR3 sequence (DNA): TGTGCCAGCAGCTTTGCCGGTACTGAAGCTTTCTTT. This gives the protein CASSFAGTEAFF. The chain is built from TRBV7-9 and TRBJ1-1; unclear D gene. V lost 3 bases to trimming and J lost 5 bases, with 7 bases between them. The length of the CDR3 is 12 residues. CDR1 and CDR2 (germline): SEHNR, FQNEAQ (reference sequence).

The rearrangement links TRBV29-1 to TRBJ2-3; the D gene is possibly TRBD2 (6 bases). Germline CDR1 is SQVTM and CDR2 is ANQGSEA. Trimming took off 8 bases at V and 4 bases at J, with 16 bases between the two ends. The CDR3 runs to 13 residues. CDR3 sequence: CSFEGGHADTQYF. The CDR3 DNA reads TGCAGCTTCGAGGGAGGACACGCAGATACGCAGTATTTT.

This clone was observed a single time. The CDR3 sequence: CASSSDYSNQPQHF. CDR3 nucleotides: TGTGCCAGCAGCTCGGACTATAGCAATCAGCCCCAGCATTTT. The genes are TRBV7-8 and TRBJ1-5; no clear D. The germline CDR1 and CDR2 sequences are SGHVS and FQNEAQ. The CDR3 is 14 amino acids. The V and J ends lost 4 bases and 0 bases respectively, with 7 bases between them.

Remarks on this clone: In the same sample, other DNA sequences code for this CDR3. V and J are TRBV19 and TRBJ1-2; D possibly corresponds to TRBD1 (5 bases). Germline CDR1 is LNHDA and CDR2 is SQIVND (reference sequence). The CDR3 length is 13 residues. V was cut by 3 bases and J by 4 bases, with 9 bases left in between. The CDR3 sequence is CASSISGGYGYTF. In DNA form, the CDR3 reads TGTGCCAGTAGTATCTCGGGGGGCTATGGCTACACCTTC. The full variable domain, with the rest looked up from reference TRBV19 and TRBJ1-2, is DGGITQSPKYLFRKEGQNVTLSCEQNLNHDAMYWYRQDPGQGLRLIYYSQIVNDFQKGDIAEGYSVSREKKESFPLTVTSAQKNPTAFYLCASSISGGYGYTFGSGTRLTVV.

J is TRBJ1-2 and V is TRBV6-2 or TRBV6-3, with 8 bases fitting TRBD1. Unmatched junction bases numbered 10, after V lost 6 bases and J lost 4 bases. The germline gives CDR1 MNHEY, CDR2 SVGEGT. This CDR3 spans 15 amino acids. The CDR3 bases are TGTGCCAGCAGCCTCCGGACAGGGCGCGGCTATGGCTACACCTTC. Protein product: CASSLRTGRGYGYTF.

CDR3 residues: CASSLRDTQYF. CDR3 nucleotides: TGTGCCAGCAGCCTACGAGATACGCAGTATTTT. The rearrangement links TRBV5-4 to TRBJ2-3; unclear D gene. Germline V gene lookup returns CDR1 SGHNT and CDR2 YYREEE (reference sequence). Trimming removed 4 bases at V and 5 bases at J, with 5 bases between. The length of the CDR3 is 11 residues.

The rearrangement uses TRBV20-1 and TRBJ1-5, with a weak D call TRBD1 (5 bases). The CDR3 loop spans 11 amino acids. Germline CDR1 DFQATT, CDR2 SNEGSKA (reference sequence). The CDR3 region has the DNA TGCAGAGCAGGGAGCAATCAGCCCCAGCATTTT. This sequence encodes CRAGSNQPQHF.

This clone was observed a single time. The chain joins TRBV11-2 to TRBJ1-2; weak D call: TRBD1 (6 bases). Germline V gene sequence: CDR1 SGHAT, CDR2 FQNNGV. Trimming removed 5 bases at V and 7 bases at J, with 14 bases between. This CDR3 spans 13 amino acids. The CDR3 DNA reads TGTGCCAGCAGCAACAGGGCCTGGGGTGGCTACACCTTC. It yields the protein CASSNRAWGGYTF. The full variable domain, with the rest looked up from reference TRBV11-2 and TRBJ1-2, is EAGVAQSPRYKIIEKRQSVAFWCNPISGHATLYWYQQILGQGPKLLIQFQNNGVVDDSQLPKDRFSAERLKGVDSTLKIQPAKLEDSAVYLCASSNRAWGGYTFGSGTRLTVV.

This rearrangement joins TRBV7-2 to TRBJ1-1; no clear D. The CDR3 length is 11 residues. Looked up from germline, CDR1 is SGHTA and CDR2 is FQGNSA. The V end lost 5 bases, the J end lost 9 bases, and 10 bases lay between the germline ends. The CDR3 region has the DNA TGTGCCAGCAGCCCTCAACTAAAAGCTTTCTTT. It translates to CASSPQLKAFF.

About this clone itself: The conserved phenylalanine or tryptophan is not found at the CDR3 terminus, so this likely reflects a read error. The DNA is left out, because the CDR3 cannot be placed on it with certainty; the CDR3 is given as TCRdb lists it. The V gene is TRBV7-9, the J gene TRBJ1-2; TRBD1 is the table's D call and was not checked against the DNA. CDR1 is SEHNR, CDR2 FQNEAQ, per germline (reference sequence). Ends included, the CDR3 has 13 residues. The CDR3 here is CASSLSQGRGWVL.

The chain is built from TRBV15 and TRBJ2-7; TRBD1 matches 11 bases. Looked up from germline, CDR1 is LNHNV and CDR2 is YYDKDF (reference sequence). The ends lost 3 bases at V and 5 bases at J; junction bases unmatched: 3. The length of the CDR3 is 14 residues. The CDR3 region is CATSRAGQGDEQYF. The CDR3 DNA sequence: TGTGCCACCAGCAGGGCGGGACAGGGGGACGAGCAGTACTTC. Complete variable domain (other parts from reference TRBV15 and TRBJ2-7): DAMVIQNPRYQVTQFGKPVTLSCSQTLNHNVMYWYQQKSSQAPKLLFHYYDKDFNNEADTPDNFQSRRPNTSFCFLDIRSPGLGDTAMYLCATSRAGQGDEQYFGPGTRLTVT.

This clone showed up just once. The chain uses TRBV2 and TRBJ1-1; 9 nucleotides agree with TRBD1. Per the germline V gene, CDR1 is SNHLY and CDR2 is FYNNEI. The CDR3 is made up of 15 amino acids. Germline trimming cut 10 bases from V and 0 bases from J; bases unmatched to any gene: 9. CDR3 residues: CATKGQGSMNTEAFF. CDR3 nucleotides: TGTGCCACCAAGGGACAGGGCAGTATGAACACTGAAGCTTTCTTT.

CDR3: CSARTRIGYTF. The CDR3 DNA is TGCAGTGCTAGAACCAGGATAGGCTACACCTTC. J is TRBJ1-2 and V is TRBV20-1; D not resolved. Trimming left V 2 bases short and J 8 bases short, with 9 bases between. The CDR3 length is 11 residues. Germline lookup yields CDR1 DFQATT and CDR2 SNEGSKA (reference sequence).